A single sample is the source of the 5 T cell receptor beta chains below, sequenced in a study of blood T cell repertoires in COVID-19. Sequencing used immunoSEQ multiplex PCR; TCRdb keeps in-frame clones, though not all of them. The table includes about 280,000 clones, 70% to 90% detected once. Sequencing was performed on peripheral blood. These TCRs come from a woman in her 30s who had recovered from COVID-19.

DNA of the CDR3: TGTGCCAGCAGCTTAGCCGGGACATCCACAGATACGCAGTATTTT. Translating gives CASSLAGTSTDTQYF. The chain is built from TRBV7-2 and TRBJ2-3; a weak D match, TRBD1 (6 bases). This CDR3 contains 15 residues. V lost 0 bases and J 2 bases, leaving 9 bases between the germline ends. From germline, CDR1 is SGHTA and CDR2 FQGNSA.

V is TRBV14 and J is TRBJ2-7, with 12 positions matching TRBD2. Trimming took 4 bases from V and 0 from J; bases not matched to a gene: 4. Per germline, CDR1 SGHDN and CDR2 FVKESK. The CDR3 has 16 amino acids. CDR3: CASSLGLAGNSYEQYF. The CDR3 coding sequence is TGTGCCAGCAGCCTCGGACTAGCGGGAAACTCCTACGAGCAGTACTTC.

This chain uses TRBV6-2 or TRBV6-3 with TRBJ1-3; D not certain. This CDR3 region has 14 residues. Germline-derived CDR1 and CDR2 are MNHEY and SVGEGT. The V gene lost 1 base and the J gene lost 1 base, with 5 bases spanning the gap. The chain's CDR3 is CASSYWASGNTIYF. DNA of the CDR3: TGTGCCAGCAGTTACTGGGCGTCTGGAAACACCATATATTTT.

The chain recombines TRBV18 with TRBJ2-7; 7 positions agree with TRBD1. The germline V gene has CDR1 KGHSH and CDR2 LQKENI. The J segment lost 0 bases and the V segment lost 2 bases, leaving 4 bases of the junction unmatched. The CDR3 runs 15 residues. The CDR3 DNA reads TGTGCCAGCTCACCAGGATGGGACAGCTCCTACGAGCAGTACTTC. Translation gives CASSPGWDSSYEQYF.

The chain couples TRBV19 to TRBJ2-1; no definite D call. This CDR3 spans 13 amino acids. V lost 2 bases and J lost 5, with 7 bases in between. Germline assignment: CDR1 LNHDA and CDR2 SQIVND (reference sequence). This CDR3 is CASSISLDNEQFF. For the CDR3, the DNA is TGTGCCAGTAGTATATCTTTAGACAATGAGCAGTTCTTC. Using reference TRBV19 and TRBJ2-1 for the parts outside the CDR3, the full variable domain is DGGITQSPKYLFRKEGQNVTLSCEQNLNHDAMYWYRQDPGQGLRLIYYSQIVNDFQKGDIAEGYSVSREKKESFPLTVTSAQKNPTAFYLCASSISLDNEQFFGPGTRLTVL.